One and the same sample provided the 7 T cell receptor beta chains below, sequenced in a study of blood T cell repertoires in COVID-19 (dated by TCRdb to the early 2020s). Library preparation was by the immunoSEQ multiplex PCR assay. This immuneACCESS table, as held by TCRdb, lists in-frame sequences with V and J called but not all clones. Of the missing ones, under half trace to an unresolved V gene in checked studies; the others have no known cause. The sample contains roughly 63,000 clones, more than 80% of them found a single time. 2.7% of the sample is held by the ten biggest clonotypes. Sequenced: peripheral blood. These receptor sequences come from a man aged 50 to 60 with acute or convalescent COVID-19.

The chain employs TRBV30 and TRBJ1-1; D might be TRBD1 (6 bases). Germline-derived CDR1 and CDR2 are GTSNPN and SVGIG (reference sequence). The CDR3 sequence is 15 residues long. Deletions cut 1 base from V and 3 bases from J, with 15 bases between. The CDR3 bases are TGTGCCTGGAGTGACGGGGGGGACACGTACACTGAAGCTTTCTTT. Translating gives CAWSDGGDTYTEAFF.

This chain joins TRBV28 and TRBJ1-1, with unresolved D. Germline-derived CDR1 and CDR2 are MDHEN and SYDVKM. V lost 7 bases and J lost 1, with 10 bases in between. The CDR3 is made up of 13 amino acids. The CDR3 DNA is TGTGCCAGCACCTGGAGTGGGAACACTGAAGCTTTCTTT. Translated, it gives CASTWSGNTEAFF.

This clone was counted once. The chain combines TRBV19 with TRBJ1-2; the D gene is possibly TRBD1 (5 bases). Trimming took 5 bases from V and 4 from J, leaving 11 bases between them. Germline CDR1 LNHDA, CDR2 SQIVND (reference sequence). This CDR3 is 13 amino acids long. The CDR3 DNA follows: TGTGCCAGTAGTCTCGGGGGACTCTATGGCTACACCTTC. Its protein product is CASSLGGLYGYTF.

The chain links TRBV7-8 to TRBJ1-2, with TRBD1 identical over 9 bases. In germline, CDR1 is SGHVS, CDR2 FQNEAQ. J was trimmed by 4 bases and V by 5 bases; bases with no gene match: 11. The CDR3 spans 16 residues. The CDR3 loop reads CASSLGGGQGAYGYTF. The DNA of the CDR3 is TGTGCCAGCAGCCTAGGTGGGGGACAGGGAGCCTATGGCTACACCTTC.

This sequence joins TRBV18 and TRBJ1-6; weak D call: TRBD1 (6 bases). Trimming shortened V by 5 bases and J by 5 bases, and 13 bases separated the two germline ends. The CDR3 runs to 15 residues. CDR1 is KGHSH and CDR2 is LQKENI in the germline V gene. The CDR3 DNA sequence: TGTGCCAGCTCAGTACAGGGCGAGAATAATTCACCCCTCCACTTT. Translating it yields CASSVQGENNSPLHF.

V and J are TRBV6-2 or TRBV6-3 and TRBJ1-3, with D unresolved. V lost 6 bases, J lost 2 bases, and 17 bases lay in between. Germline CDR1 reads MNHEY; CDR2 reads SVGEGT. The CDR3 spans 16 residues. This chain's CDR3 is CASSSGSAGTGNTIYF. CDR3 DNA sequence: TGTGCCAGCAGCTCCGGATCAGCGGGTACTGGAAACACCATATATTTT.

The chain is built from TRBV27 and TRBJ1-2; weak D call: TRBD1 (5 bases). V lost 3 bases to trimming and J lost 7 bases, with 18 bases between them. Looked up from germline, CDR1 is MNHEY and CDR2 is SMNVEV (reference sequence). This CDR3 has 15 residues. The CDR3, as DNA: TGTGCCAGCAGTTTGAGGACCCAGGGTTCAGGTGGCTACACCTTC. Protein product: CASSLRTQGSGGYTF.